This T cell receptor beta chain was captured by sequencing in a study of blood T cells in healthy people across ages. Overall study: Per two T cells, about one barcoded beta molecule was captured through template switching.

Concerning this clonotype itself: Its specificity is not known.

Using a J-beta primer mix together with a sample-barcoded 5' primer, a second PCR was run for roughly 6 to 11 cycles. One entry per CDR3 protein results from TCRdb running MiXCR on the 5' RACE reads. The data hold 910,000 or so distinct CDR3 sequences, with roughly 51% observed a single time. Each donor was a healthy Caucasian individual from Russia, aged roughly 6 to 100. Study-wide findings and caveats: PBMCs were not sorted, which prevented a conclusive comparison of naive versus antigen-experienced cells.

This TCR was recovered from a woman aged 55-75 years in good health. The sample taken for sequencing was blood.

This chain's CDR3 is CATSDVGINEQFF. The CDR3 nucleotides are TGTGCCACCAGTGATGTCGGGATCAATGAGCAGTTCTTC. The V gene is TRBV24-1, the J gene TRBJ2-1; D might be TRBD2 (5 bases). Looked up from germline, CDR1 is KGHDR and CDR2 is SFDVKD. Trimming removed 3 bases from V and 6 bases from J, with 8 bases in between. This CDR3 is 13 amino acids long.